This T cell receptor beta chain was found in a study of Ad26.COV2.S vaccination and SARS-CoV-2 variants. The overall study: COV1001, an Ad26.COV2.S trial, supplied this vaccine-arm donor. Intramuscularly, Ad26.COV2.S was given either once or twice, 56 days apart.

CDR1 is LNHDA and CDR2 is SQIVND in the germline V gene (reference sequence). V was trimmed by 3 bases and J by 4 bases, leaving 21 bases between them. The CDR3 covers 17 residues. Libraries were prepared by immunoSEQ multiplex PCR; TCRdb keeps only in-frame clonotypes and omits some of them. Of under 250,000 clones listed, 70% to 90% were seen once; the top ten hold roughly 3%. Treatment denoted: roughly 18 received Ad26.COV2.S at low or high dose, single or two shots; roughly five received placebo; per-sample allocation not given. All samples were drawn on day 63, counting from the first vaccine or placebo injection. Notes on the study in general: An underestimation of total T cell responses may have resulted from the TCR breadth and depth analyses.

In the case of this clone: The antigen remains undetermined.

This sequence originates from a person aged 18-65 years who received the Ad26.COV2.S COVID-19 vaccine or a placebo. The sample consisted of peripheral blood, taken in a trial of Ad26.COV2.S vaccine versus placebo. The gene calls are TRBV19 and TRBJ1-1; D ambiguous. The CDR3 protein is CASSIDSENLGSTEAFF. The CDR3 DNA follows: TGTGCCAGTAGTATTGATTCCGAGAACTTAGGGAGCACTGAAGCTTTCTTT.